These 17 T cell receptor beta chains share one sample of origin, sequenced in a study of shared clonotypes between healthy human individuals. Some clones are missing from TCRdb's copy, which holds only in-frame ones; the method was immunoSEQ multiplex PCR. The sample has some 300,000 clones; around 67% are singletons. Sample: memory CD4+ T cells sorted from blood. Noted subset: CD45RA-negative fraction. All receptors derive from a young man in good health.

This clone has a handful of counts. The gene calls are TRBV5-1 and TRBJ2-1; D might be TRBD2 (5 bases). Germline V gene data show CDR1 as SGHRS and CDR2 as YFSETQ. This CDR3 comprises 13 residues. Trimming pared 4 bases from V and 7 bases from J, leaving 12 bases between. CDR3 sequence reads: CASSGLSGNEQFF. The CDR3 nucleotides are TGCGCCAGCAGCGGACTGTCGGGGAATGAGCAGTTCTTC.

This chain links TRBV11-2 with TRBJ2-3; weak D call: TRBD2 (5 bases). The CDR3 length is 16 residues. V was clipped by 1 base and J by 4 bases, with 15 bases between them. Germline CDR1 reads SGHAT; CDR2 reads FQNNGV. The CDR3 region has the DNA TGTGCCAGCAGCTTAGGTGCGGGTAGGGTCGCAGATACGCAGTATTTT. Translation gives CASSLGAGRVADTQYF.

This clone was seen only once. This chain links TRBV27 with TRBJ2-7; 7 bases line up with TRBD1. Germline V gene data show CDR1 as MNHEY and CDR2 as SMNVEV (reference sequence). The CDR3 is 16 residues long. V lost 5 bases and J lost 5; bases outside the gene matches: 15. The DNA of the CDR3 is TGTGCCAGCAGTCCCCGGACAGGTTTCTGGGTTCACGAGCAGTACTTC. Its translation: CASSPRTGFWVHEQYF.

The rearrangement links TRBV2 to TRBJ1-4; possible D gene TRBD1, 5 bases. V lost 6 bases, J lost 5 bases, and 16 bases lay in between. This CDR3 has 15 amino acids. Germline V CDR1 and CDR2: SNHLY, FYNNEI. The CDR3 spells CASRLVGVPNEKLFF. CDR3 bases: TGTGCCAGCAGATTGGTGGGGGTCCCGAATGAAAAACTGTTTTTT.

The CDR3 DNA follows: TGTGCCAGCAGCATAGCGGGAGGGCCAACGGATACGCAGTATTTT. Translation gives CASSIAGGPTDTQYF. The genes are TRBV5-4 and TRBJ2-3; 11 bases match TRBD2. After removal of 4 bases from V and 6 bases from J, the junction contained 7 bases not matched to a gene. This CDR3 has 15 amino acids. The germline gives CDR1 SGHNT, CDR2 YYREEE (reference sequence).

V usage is TRBV5-1 and J usage is TRBJ1-4; no firm D call. V lost 7 bases and J 0 bases, leaving 7 bases between the germline ends. The CDR3 has 13 residues. Germline V CDR1 and CDR2: SGHRS, YFSETQ. CDR3 amino acids: CASSIATNEKLFF. The CDR3 DNA follows: TGCGCCAGCTCCATCGCAACTAATGAAAAACTGTTTTTT.

V gene TRBV9 combines with J gene TRBJ2-2; 8 nucleotides align to TRBD2. V lost 3 bases, J lost 7 bases, and 5 bases stayed unmatched. The CDR3 runs to 14 residues. Germline V gene data show CDR1 as SGDLS and CDR2 as YYNGEE. The CDR3 reads CASSGLASGGELFF. The CDR3 DNA is TGTGCCAGCAGCGGACTAGCGTCGGGCGGGGAGCTGTTTTTT.

V is TRBV28 and J is TRBJ2-5; D unresolved. This CDR3 is 15 amino acids long. Germline CDR1 and CDR2: MDHEN and SYDVKM. V lost 8 bases and J 2 bases, leaving 18 bases between the germline ends. CDR3 loop: CASEGRGTAQETQYF. In nucleotides, the CDR3 is TGTGCCAGCGAAGGCAGAGGTACGGCACAAGAGACCCAGTACTTC.

In the case of this clone: Within the sample, other DNA sequences also encode this same CDR3. V usage is TRBV5-1 and J usage is TRBJ2-5, with 8 bases matching TRBD2. This CDR3 is 14 amino acids long. Germline V gene sequence: CDR1 SGHRS, CDR2 YFSETQ. J gave up 4 bases and V 0 bases, and 2 bases lay outside the gene matches. As DNA, the CDR3 is TGCGCCAGCAGCTTGGGACTAGCGCGAGAGACCCAGTACTTC. Amino acid sequence: CASSLGLARETQYF.

The chain employs TRBV5-1 and TRBJ2-1, with D possibly TRBD2 on 5 matching bases. The ends were cut back, 0 bases at V and 5 bases at J, with 9 bases in the middle. In germline, CDR1 is SGHRS, CDR2 YFSETQ. CDR3 length: 14 amino acids. CDR3 nucleotides: TGCGCCAGCAGCTTGGGAAATAGCGACAATGAGCAGTTCTTC. Protein sequence: CASSLGNSDNEQFF.

This clone was seen just once. The rearrangement uses TRBV9 and TRBJ2-7; 7 bases align to TRBD1. V was pared by 3 bases and J by 2 bases, with 8 bases of the junction left unmatched. The germline CDR1 and CDR2 sequences are SGDLS and YYNGEE. The CDR3 has 15 amino acids. The chain's CDR3 is CASSEGQVPTYEQYF. The DNA for the CDR3 is TGTGCCAGCAGCGAAGGACAGGTACCCACCTACGAGCAGTACTTC.

A remark on this clone: This same CDR3 is encoded by further DNA sequences in the sample. The CDR3 spells CASSLPSTDTQYF. The CDR3 coding sequence is TGTGCCAGCAGCCTACCTAGCACAGATACGCAGTATTTT. V gene TRBV5-4 combines with J gene TRBJ2-3; D not resolved. Trimming pared 4 bases from V and 0 bases from J, leaving 6 bases between. Germline V gene data show CDR1 as SGHNT and CDR2 as YYREEE (reference sequence). The CDR3 is made up of 13 amino acids.

V is TRBV6-5 and J is TRBJ2-1; D unresolved. The germline V gene encodes CDR1 MNHEY and CDR2 SVGAGI. This CDR3 is built from 16 residues. The germline V and J ends were trimmed by 0 bases and 3 bases, with 12 bases remaining between them. The CDR3: CASSYSHGLLYNEQFF. In DNA, the CDR3 is TGTGCCAGCAGTTACTCGCACGGGTTGCTCTACAATGAGCAGTTCTTC.

The V and J genes are TRBV7-8 and TRBJ2-2; D uncertain. The CDR3 has 16 amino acids. V was cut by 3 bases and J by 1 base, with 12 bases left in between. Germline CDR1 SGHVS, CDR2 FQNEAQ. The CDR3 loop is CASSFRARVNTGELFF. The CDR3 coding sequence is TGTGCCAGCAGCTTTCGGGCTAGGGTGAACACCGGGGAGCTGTTTTTT.

This clone was seen ten or more times. This chain links TRBV19 with TRBJ1-5; no clear D. Germline loops: CDR1 LNHDA, CDR2 SQIVND (reference sequence). V lost 3 bases, J lost 4 bases, and 16 bases lay in between. This CDR3 has 16 residues. The CDR3: CASSIPAGGGNQPQHF. The CDR3 DNA reads as TGTGCCAGTAGTATCCCAGCGGGAGGCGGGAATCAGCCCCAGCATTTT.

The V gene is TRBV7-2, the J gene TRBJ2-2; no definite D call. V lost 1 base and J lost 5, with 8 bases in between. The CDR3 totals 14 residues. CDR1 is SGHTA, CDR2 FQGNSA, per germline. This CDR3 is CASSLGVGTGELFF. The CDR3 coding sequence is TGTGCCAGCAGCTTAGGGGTGGGAACCGGGGAGCTGTTTTTT. Variable domain in full (rest from reference TRBV7-2 and TRBJ2-2): GAGVSQSPSNKVTEKGKDVELRCDPISGHTALYWYRQSLGQGLEFLIYFQGNSAPDKSGLPSDRFSAERTGGSVSTLTIQRTQQEDSAVYLCASSLGVGTGELFFGEGSRLTVL.

The CDR3 sequence: CASSSGFPTNYGYTF. The DNA of the CDR3 is TGTGCCAGCAGTTCCGGTTTCCCGACTAACTATGGCTACACCTTC. V and J are TRBV27 and TRBJ1-2; D not resolved. CDR3 length: 15 amino acids. Germline CDR1 and CDR2: MNHEY and SMNVEV (reference sequence). V was trimmed by 4 bases and J by 0 bases, leaving 12 bases between them.